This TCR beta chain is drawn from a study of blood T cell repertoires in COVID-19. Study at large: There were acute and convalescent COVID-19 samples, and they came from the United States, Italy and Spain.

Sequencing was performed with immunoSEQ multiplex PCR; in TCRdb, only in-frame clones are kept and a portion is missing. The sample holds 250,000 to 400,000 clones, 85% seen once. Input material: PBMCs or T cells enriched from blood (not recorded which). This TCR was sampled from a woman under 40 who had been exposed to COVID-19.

The CDR3 DNA reads TGTGCCAGCAGCCCCGGACTAGCGGTGAACACCGGGGAGCTGTTTTTT. It encodes CASSPGLAVNTGELFF. J is TRBJ2-2 and V is TRBV7-9; 10 bases are shared with TRBD2. Germline V gene lookup returns CDR1 SEHNR and CDR2 FQNEAQ (reference sequence). The CDR3 has 16 residues. V lost 5 bases to trimming and J lost 1 base; unmatched junction nucleotides: 4. The entire variable domain, with the rest obtained from reference TRBV7-9 and TRBJ2-2, is as follows: DTGVSQNPRHKITKRGQNVTFRCDPISEHNRLYWYRQTLGQGPEFLTYFQNEAQLEKSRLLSDRFSAERPKGSFSTLEIQRTEQGDSAMYLCASSPGLAVNTGELFFGEGSRLTVL.